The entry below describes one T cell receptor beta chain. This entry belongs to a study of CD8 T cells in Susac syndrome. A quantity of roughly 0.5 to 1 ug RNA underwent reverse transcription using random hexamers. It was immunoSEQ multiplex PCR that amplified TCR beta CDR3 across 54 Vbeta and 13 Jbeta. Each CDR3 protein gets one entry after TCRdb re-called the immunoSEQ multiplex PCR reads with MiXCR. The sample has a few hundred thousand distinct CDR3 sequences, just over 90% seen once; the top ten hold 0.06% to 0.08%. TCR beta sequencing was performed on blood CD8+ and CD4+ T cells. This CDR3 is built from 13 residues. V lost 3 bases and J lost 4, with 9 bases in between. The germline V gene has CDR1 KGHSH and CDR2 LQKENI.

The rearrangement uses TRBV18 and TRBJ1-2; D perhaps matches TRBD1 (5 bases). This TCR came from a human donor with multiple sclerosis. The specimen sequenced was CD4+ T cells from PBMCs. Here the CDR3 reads CASSPSGGYGYTF. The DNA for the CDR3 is TGTGCCAGCTCACCCTCCGGGGGCTATGGCTACACCTTC.